This T cell receptor (beta chain) emerged from a study of identical twins. Broader study findings: When twins shared out-of-frame alpha sequences, those sequences had excess low generation probability.

This CDR3 comprises 13 residues. The germline V and J ends were trimmed by 3 bases and 2 bases, with 11 bases remaining between them. CDR1 DFQATT and CDR2 SNEGSKA come from the germline V gene (reference sequence). Via MiXCR, TCRdb re-called the 5' RACE reads, giving one row per CDR3 protein. The profile shows under 900,000 distinct CDR3 sequences, about 20% of them singletons. This clonotype was seen more than once but under ten times. Its target is not known. This same sample was also part of a study on T cells expressing NK-cell markers.

The source material was PBMCs. The sequence was collected from a woman between 18 and 29 years old in good health. The V and J genes are TRBV20-1 and TRBJ2-7; maybe TRBD2 (6 bases). Here the CDR3 reads CSASPGEPYEQYF. The CDR3 DNA is TGCAGTGCTAGTCCGGGAGAGCCCTACGAGCAGTACTTC.